The 9 T cell receptor beta chains below come from one sample, sequenced in a study of coeliac disease. The method was immunoSEQ multiplex PCR; TCRdb's version includes in-frame clones alone and lacks a portion of them. The sample has thousands of clones, roughly 60% seen once. The sample taken for sequencing was lymphocytes from the gut lamina propria. The receptors derive from a man in his fifties or sixties with celiac disease on a gluten-free diet.

The V and J genes are TRBV5-6 and TRBJ1-1; no clear D gene. In germline, CDR1 is SGHDT, CDR2 YYEEEE. V lost 4 bases and J 11 bases, leaving 18 bases between the germline ends. This CDR3 comprises 13 residues. The CDR3 here is CASSRRRGSRAFF. The DNA for the CDR3 is TGTGCCAGCAGCAGAAGACGCGGGAGTAGGGCTTTCTTT.

J is TRBJ1-1 and V is TRBV28, with D perhaps matching TRBD1 (5 bases). The V gene lost 1 base and the J gene lost 7 bases, with 16 bases spanning the gap. The CDR3 has 15 residues. The germline V gene encodes CDR1 MDHEN and CDR2 SYDVKM. The CDR3 nucleotides are TGTGCCAGCAGTTTATATGCGGGGGTGATTGTTGAAGCTTTCTTT. Its protein is CASSLYAGVIVEAFF.

Written as DNA, the CDR3 is TGTGCCAGCAGTGGGCAGGGGCTCAATGAGCAGTTCTTC. It is translated as CASSGQGLNEQFF. The chain is built from TRBV2 and TRBJ2-1; TRBD1 might be the D (6 bases). V lost 4 bases to trimming and J lost 6 bases, with 10 bases between them. CDR3 length equals 13 residues. Germline V gene lookup returns CDR1 SNHLY and CDR2 FYNNEI.

This sequence joins TRBV19 and TRBJ1-6; 7 bases are a match to TRBD1. V lost 4 bases, J lost 7 bases, and 13 bases stayed unmatched. Germline CDR1 LNHDA, CDR2 SQIVND (reference sequence). The CDR3 runs to 17 residues. CDR3 in amino acids: CASSRRADREANSPLHF. In DNA, the CDR3 is TGTGCCAGTAGTAGGAGGGCCGACAGGGAGGCGAATTCACCCCTCCACTTT. Full variable domain (remainder filled in from reference TRBV19 and TRBJ1-6): DGGITQSPKYLFRKEGQNVTLSCEQNLNHDAMYWYRQDPGQGLRLIYYSQIVNDFQKGDIAEGYSVSREKKESFPLTVTSAQKNPTAFYLCASSRRADREANSPLHFGNGTRLTVT.

The chain carries TRBV29-1 and TRBJ1-1; D is undetermined. V was cut by 6 bases and J by 6 bases, with 17 bases left in between. In germline, CDR1 is SQVTM, CDR2 ANQGSEA. There are 13 residues in the CDR3. CDR3 nucleotides: TGCAGCGTAGACACCGGCCCGGCATCTGAAGCTTTCTTT. Translating gives CSVDTGPASEAFF.

This chain uses TRBV28 with TRBJ1-2; D possibly corresponds to TRBD1 (5 bases). The CDR3 sequence is 13 residues long. Per germline, CDR1 MDHEN and CDR2 SYDVKM. Trimming removed 4 bases from V and 7 bases from J, with 13 bases in between. CDR3 bases: TGTGCCAGCAGTTCAGGAAGCCAGGGTGGCTACACCTTC. Translating it yields CASSSGSQGGYTF.

In its sample, this clone ranks as medium-sized (0.01 to 0.1%). The V and J genes are TRBV6-5 and TRBJ2-5; D remains unclear. V gave up 4 bases and J gave up 1 base, with 7 bases separating them. CDR3 size: 13 residues. CDR1 and CDR2 from the germline V gene are MNHEY and SVGAGI. The CDR3 region is CASSFSSQETQYF. The CDR3 nucleotides are TGTGCCAGCAGTTTTAGTAGCCAAGAGACCCAGTACTTC.

This chain links TRBV6-1 with TRBJ1-2; D is uncertain. CDR3 length: 14 amino acids. CDR1 MNHNS and CDR2 SASEGT come from the germline V gene. The ends were cut back, 1 base at V and 7 bases at J, with 13 bases in the middle. This chain's CDR3 is CASSEVRVAGGYTF. The CDR3 DNA is TGTGCCAGCAGTGAAGTGAGGGTCGCGGGTGGCTACACCTTC.

This clone was counted only a few times. J is TRBJ2-1 and V is TRBV5-5; D is possibly TRBD2 (6 bases). Trimming removed 0 bases at V and 9 bases at J, with 13 bases between. This CDR3 is built from 14 residues. Germline loops: CDR1 SGHKS, CDR2 YYEKEE (reference sequence). The CDR3 reads CASSLEGTAAEQFF. The DNA of the CDR3 is TGTGCCAGCAGCTTGGAAGGGACTGCCGCTGAGCAGTTCTTC.